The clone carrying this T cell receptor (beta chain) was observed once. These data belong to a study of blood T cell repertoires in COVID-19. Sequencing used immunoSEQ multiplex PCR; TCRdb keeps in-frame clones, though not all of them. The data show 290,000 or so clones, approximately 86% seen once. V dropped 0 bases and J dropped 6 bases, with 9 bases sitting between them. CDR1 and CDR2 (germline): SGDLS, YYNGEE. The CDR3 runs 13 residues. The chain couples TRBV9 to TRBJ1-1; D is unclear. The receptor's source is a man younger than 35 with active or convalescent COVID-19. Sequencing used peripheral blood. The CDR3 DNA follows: TGTGCCAGCAGCGTAGGTAGAGGGCCTGAAGCTTTCTTT. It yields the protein CASSVGRGPEAFF. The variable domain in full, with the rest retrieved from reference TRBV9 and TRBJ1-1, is DSGVTQTPKHLITATGQRVTLRCSPRSGDLSVYWYQQSLDQGLQFLIQYYNGEERAKGNILERFSAQQFPDLHSELNLSSLELGDSALYFCASSVGRGPEAFFGQGTRLTVV.